A single sample is the source of the 3 T cell receptor beta chains below, sequenced in a study of CD8+CD57+ T cells in acquired aplastic anemia. TCR beta VDJ and CDR3 profiles were obtained from a genomic DNA template. TCRdb reanalysed the reads using MiXCR and keeps one entry per CDR3 protein. The sample has 150,000 to 200,000 distinct CDR3 sequences; 35% to 55% are singletons. The specimen was sorted CD4+, CD8+, or CD8+CD57+ T cells (not recorded which) from PBMCs. These receptors were obtained from a human donor in good health.

This clonotype is a singleton in its sample. The chain joins TRBV7-9 to TRBJ2-7; D not resolved. The CDR3 runs 12 residues. Trimming stripped 2 bases from V and 7 bases from J, with 9 bases between. The germline V gene encodes CDR1 SEHNR and CDR2 FQNEAQ (reference sequence). Here the CDR3 DNA reads TGTGCCAGCAGCTTAAGCCCTATAGAGCAGTACTTC. Translation: CASSLSPIEQYF. Full variable domain (outside the CDR3, taken from reference TRBV7-9 and TRBJ2-7): DTGVSQNPRHKITKRGQNVTFRCDPISEHNRLYWYRQTLGQGPEFLTYFQNEAQLEKSRLLSDRFSAERPKGSFSTLEIQRTEQGDSAMYLCASSLSPIEQYFGPGTRLTVT.

This clonotype was seen many times. This sequence joins TRBV20-1 and TRBJ1-1; D ambiguous. CDR1 and CDR2 from the germline V gene are DFQATT and SNEGSKA (reference sequence). Trimming took 6 bases from V and 3 from J, leaving 14 bases between them. CDR3 length: 13 amino acids. CDR3 amino acids: CSAPTGRYTEAFF. The CDR3 DNA reads TGCAGTGCGCCGACTGGACGTTACACTGAAGCTTTCTTT.

This clonotype has only a few counts. The rearrangement joins TRBV5-5 to TRBJ2-7; D is tentatively TRBD1 or TRBD2 (5 bases each). V was trimmed by 4 bases and J by 2 bases, leaving 10 bases between them. CDR1 is SGHKS and CDR2 is YYEKEE in the germline V gene (reference sequence). The CDR3 length is 13 residues. The CDR3 sequence: CASSLRGPYEQYF. The CDR3 coding sequence is TGTGCCAGCAGCCTACGGGGACCCTACGAGCAGTACTTC.